One sample yielded the 22 T cell receptor beta chains listed below, sequenced in a study of beta chain features in type 1 diabetes. All of the isolated RNA was reverse transcribed, so expressed TCRB transcripts were sequenced. Measured with immunoSEQ multiplex PCR; TCRdb has only the in-frame clones, and not every one. The data show hundreds of thousands of clones, with 30% seen just once and almost 0.065% held by the top ten. What was sequenced was naive CD4+ T cells from blood. The receptors come from a man between 18 and 35 years old in good health.

The chain links TRBV25-1 to TRBJ1-5, with D possibly being TRBD1 (5 bases). The CDR3 covers 15 residues. Germline V CDR1 and CDR2: MGHDK, SYGVNS. V was trimmed by 4 bases and J by 4 bases, leaving 14 bases between them. In DNA form, the CDR3 reads TGTGCCAGCAGTGGAACAGGTGATAGAAATCAGCCCCAGCATTTT. Translation gives CASSGTGDRNQPQHF.

This clone was seen a handful of times. The rearrangement uses TRBV7-2 and TRBJ2-3; no firm D call. CDR3 length: 14 amino acids. Germline loops: CDR1 SGHTA, CDR2 FQGNSA. V gave up 8 bases and J gave up 1 base, with 13 bases separating them. CDR3 sequence (DNA): TGTGCCAGCGGGGTAGTAAAGGGCACAGATACGCAGTATTTT. It encodes CASGVVKGTDTQYF.

This clone has just a few counts. This chain connects TRBV29-1 to TRBJ1-2, with D tentatively TRBD1 (5 bases). From germline, CDR1 is SQVTM and CDR2 ANQGSEA. The CDR3 runs 14 residues. Between the trimmed V and J ends, which lost 4 bases and 2 bases, there was a span of 14 bases. The CDR3 DNA sequence: TGCAGCGTTGCCCCCAGGGAACCCAACTATGGCTACACCTTC. Its protein product is CSVAPREPNYGYTF.

This clone was observed a few times. The genes are TRBV30 and TRBJ1-1; 9 nucleotides match TRBD1. V gave up 4 bases and J gave up 1 base; unmatched junction bases: 13. Germline loops: CDR1 GTSNPN, CDR2 SVGIG (reference sequence). The CDR3 runs 17 residues. DNA for the CDR3: TGTGCCTGGATTTTCGGACAGGGGATATCTTCGAACACTGAAGCTTTCTTT. Encoded protein: CAWIFGQGISSNTEAFF.

The J gene is TRBJ2-1, the V gene TRBV9, with D unclear. Trimming shortened V by 7 bases and J by 1 base, and 12 bases separated the two germline ends. CDR3 size: 14 residues. Germline CDR1 SGDLS, CDR2 YYNGEE. For the CDR3, the DNA is TGTGCCAGCCACCCGGGTCGGTCCTACAATGAGCAGTTCTTC. It specifies CASHPGRSYNEQFF.

A few counts support this clone. V usage is TRBV6-5 and J usage is TRBJ2-3; TRBD1 matches at 9 bases. The ends lost 5 bases at V and 6 bases at J; junction bases unmatched: 9. CDR3 length: 15 residues. The germline V gene has CDR1 MNHEY and CDR2 SVGAGI. CDR3 DNA sequence: TGTGCCAGCAGTCGCCGCACAGGGGGCTGGGATACGCAGTATTTT. It encodes CASSRRTGGWDTQYF.

This clone was recorded a few times. The rearrangement joins TRBV4-1 to TRBJ1-4, with D possibly matching TRBD1 (5 bases). The CDR3 is 16 residues long. V was pared by 1 base and J by 7 bases, with 16 bases between. The germline gives CDR1 MGHRA, CDR2 YSYEKL. This CDR3 is CASSQGTRVFREKLFF. The CDR3 region has the DNA TGCGCCAGCAGCCAAGGGACCAGGGTATTCCGTGAAAAACTGTTTTTT.

This clone was detected only a few times. The chain combines TRBV10-3 with TRBJ2-1; TRBD1 matches 12 bases. The germline gives CDR1 ENHRY, CDR2 SYGVKD. After removal of 6 bases from V and 10 bases from J, the junction contained 4 bases not matched to a gene. The CDR3 runs 13 residues. The CDR3 DNA sequence: TGTGCCATCAGGGGACAGGGGGCAACGGAGCAGTTCTTC. This encodes CAIRGQGATEQFF.

This clone occurred a few times. V gene TRBV7-8 combines with J gene TRBJ2-5, with 7 nucleotides matching TRBD2. The CDR3 spans 15 residues. V was pared by 5 bases and J by 5 bases, with 11 bases of the junction left unmatched. Germline CDR1 is SGHVS and CDR2 is FQNEAQ. CDR3 sequence reads: CASSHWTRGSETQYF. The CDR3 DNA is TGTGCCAGCAGCCACTGGACTAGGGGTAGCGAGACCCAGTACTTC. The entire variable domain, with the rest obtained from reference TRBV7-8 and TRBJ2-5, is as follows: GAGVSQSPRYKVAKRGQDVALRCDPISGHVSLFWYQQALGQGPEFLTYFQNEAQLDKSGLPSDRFFAERPEGSVSTLKIQRTQQEDSAVYLCASSHWTRGSETQYFGPGTRLLVL.

CDR3 nucleotide sequence: TGTGCCAGCAGTGTAACAGGATCAACTGAAGCTTTCTTT. Translated, it gives CASSVTGSTEAFF. The chain recombines TRBV6-1 with TRBJ1-1; D perhaps matches TRBD1 (5 bases). Germline V gene lookup returns CDR1 MNHNS and CDR2 SASEGT. The germline V and J ends were trimmed by 4 bases and 5 bases, with 11 bases remaining between them. The CDR3 totals 13 residues.

In its sample, this clone was seen once. The chain links TRBV2 to TRBJ2-1; TRBD2 might be the D (6 bases). Germline assignment: CDR1 SNHLY and CDR2 FYNNEI. The CDR3 is 11 residues long. The DNA of the CDR3 is TGTGTCTCCGGGGGATACAATGAGCAGTTCTTC. It codes for CVSGGYNEQFF.

This clone occurred a few times. The chain has TRBV2 and TRBJ2-3; 9 bases align to TRBD2. Germline-derived CDR1 and CDR2 are SNHLY and FYNNEI. After removal of 3 bases from V and 7 bases from J, the junction contained 8 bases not matched to a gene. CDR3 length: 15 amino acids. The DNA for the CDR3 is TGTGCCAGCAGTGACGAGGCCCTAGCGGGGCATACGCAGTATTTT. It is translated as CASSDEALAGHTQYF.

This clone was recorded a few times. The chain recombines TRBV2 with TRBJ2-5; D uncertain. Germline CDR1 reads SNHLY; CDR2 reads FYNNEI. CDR3 length equals 13 residues. V dropped 6 bases and J dropped 2 bases, with 10 bases sitting between them. CDR3 nucleotide sequence: TGTGCCAGCAGCAATAGCCCACAAGAGACCCAGTACTTC. Encoded protein: CASSNSPQETQYF. Using reference TRBV2 and TRBJ2-5 for the parts outside the CDR3, the full variable domain is EPEVTQTPSHQVTQMGQEVILRCVPISNHLYFYWYRQILGQKVEFLVSFYNNEISEKSEIFDDQFSVERPDGSNFTLKIRSTKLEDSAMYFCASSNSPQETQYFGPGTRLLVL.

The V gene is TRBV30, the J gene TRBJ2-1; unclear D gene. This CDR3 has 13 residues. The ends were cut back, 3 bases at V and 0 bases at J, with 6 bases in the middle. CDR1 and CDR2 from the germline V gene are GTSNPN and SVGIG (reference sequence). For the CDR3, the DNA is TGTGCCTGGAGACCCGGCTCCTACAATGAGCAGTTCTTC. This encodes CAWRPGSYNEQFF. Supplemented by reference TRBV30 and TRBJ2-1, the full variable domain reads SQTIHQWPATLVQPVGSPLSLECTVEGTSNPNLYWYRQAAGRGLQLLFYSVGIGQISSEVPQNLSASRPQDRQFILSSKKLLLSDSGFYLCAWRPGSYNEQFFGPGTRLTVL.

The rearrangement links TRBV14 to TRBJ2-1; D perhaps matches TRBD2 (5 bases). The CDR3 spans 16 residues. CDR1 SGHDN and CDR2 FVKESK come from the germline V gene. Between the trimmed V and J ends, which lost 6 bases and 1 base, there was a span of 16 bases. The CDR3 reads CASSPLEATSYNEQFF. CDR3 sequence (DNA): TGTGCCAGCAGTCCACTGGAGGCTACGTCCTACAATGAGCAGTTCTTC.

This clone was observed a handful of times. The rearrangement joins TRBV30 to TRBJ1-2; D remains ambiguous. Germline V gives CDR1 GTSNPN, CDR2 SVGIG (reference sequence). Trimming took 4 bases from V and 0 from J, leaving 6 bases between them. This CDR3 is built from 12 residues. CDR3 amino acids: CAWTVTNYGYTF. The DNA for the CDR3 is TGTGCCTGGACAGTCACTAACTATGGCTACACCTTC.

The J gene is TRBJ2-7, the V gene TRBV1; TRBD2 was called by the table and not checked on the DNA. TRBV1 is classified as a pseudogene. The CDR3 covers 13 residues. The CDR3 sequence is CTSLRGRENEQYF. The DNA for the CDR3 is TGCACCAGCCTTCGGGGGAGAGAAAACGAGCAGTACTTC.

The chain has TRBV7-9 and TRBJ2-6, with D perhaps matching TRBD2 (6 bases). Per the germline V gene, CDR1 is SEHNR and CDR2 is FQNEAQ (reference sequence). The CDR3 runs to 16 residues. V gave up 7 bases and J gave up 4 bases, with 17 bases separating them. CDR3 region: CASILGGTHGANVLTF. CDR3 coding DNA: TGTGCCAGCATCCTTGGCGGGACGCACGGGGCCAACGTCCTGACTTTC.

This chain connects TRBV2 to TRBJ2-3; TRBD1 might be the D (5 bases). This CDR3 has 14 amino acids. V was clipped by 5 bases and J by 2 bases, with 11 bases between them. In germline, CDR1 is SNHLY, CDR2 FYNNEI. The CDR3 DNA reads as TGTGCCAGCAGTTACAGGCAGGCCACAGATACGCAGTATTTT. Translated, it gives CASSYRQATDTQYF.

V usage is TRBV7-9 and J usage is TRBJ2-7; D remains unclear. The CDR3 sequence is 13 residues long. The V gene lost 2 bases and the J gene lost 6 bases, with 11 bases spanning the gap. Germline CDR1 and CDR2: SEHNR and FQNEAQ (reference sequence). The CDR3 sequence is CASSLKGMTEQYF. For the CDR3, the DNA is TGTGCCAGCAGCTTAAAGGGTATGACCGAGCAGTACTTC.

As DNA, the CDR3 is TGCGCCAGCAGCGATGCAGCCGGCACAGATACGCAGTATTTT. Translating gives CASSDAAGTDTQYF. V is TRBV5-1 and J is TRBJ2-3, with D uncertain. The CDR3 is made up of 14 amino acids. Trimming removed 4 bases from V and 1 base from J, with 10 bases in between. CDR1 and CDR2 from the germline V gene are SGHRS and YFSETQ.

This chain joins TRBV5-1 and TRBJ2-7, with 8 positions matching TRBD2. V trimming: 5 bases; J trimming: 0 bases; junction bases outside the gene matches: 4. Looked up from germline, CDR1 is SGHRS and CDR2 is YFSETQ. This CDR3 is 14 amino acids long. The CDR3 is CASRGTRGSYEQYF. The CDR3 nucleotides are TGCGCCAGCAGGGGGACTAGGGGCTCCTACGAGCAGTACTTC.